The 5 T cell receptor beta chains reported below all come from one sample, sequenced in a study of blood T cell repertoires in COVID-19. Method: immunoSEQ multiplex PCR; TCRdb's copy keeps in-frame clones and lacks some. Among just over 150,000 clones listed, 75% to 90% were seen once. Sequencing was performed on peripheral blood. The receptors shown here come from a man aged 55 to 70 with acute or convalescent COVID-19.

The chain carries TRBV7-2 and TRBJ1-3, with D perhaps TRBD1 (5 bases). The CDR3 sequence is 17 residues long. The V end lost 1 base, the J end lost 0 bases, and 13 bases lay between the germline ends. The germline CDR1 and CDR2 sequences are SGHTA and FQGNSA. CDR3 nucleotide sequence: TGTGCCAGCAGCTTAGTCCCCTGGAGGGGCTCTGGAAACACCATATATTTT. As protein: CASSLVPWRGSGNTIYF.

This clone has only a few counts. The J gene is TRBJ1-3, the V gene TRBV5-5, with D unresolved. The CDR3 length is 15 residues. Germline V gene lookup returns CDR1 SGHKS and CDR2 YYEKEE (reference sequence). V lost 0 bases, J lost 7 bases, and 14 bases lay in between. This CDR3 is CASSLASRQANTIYF. CDR3 nucleotides: TGTGCCAGCAGCTTGGCGAGTCGGCAGGCGAACACCATATATTTT.

CDR3 residues: CASSFFSGTYEQYF. CDR3 sequence (DNA): TGTGCCAGCAGCTTTTTTAGCGGGACCTACGAGCAGTACTTC. The chain uses TRBV7-2 and TRBJ2-7, with 8 bases that match TRBD2. V shed 3 bases, J shed 2 bases, and the junction held 3 bases outside the gene matches. The CDR3 totals 14 residues. Germline loops: CDR1 SGHTA, CDR2 FQGNSA.

The chain is built from TRBV4-2 and TRBJ1-3, with D possibly matching TRBD1 (6 bases). Trimming removed 7 bases from V and 4 bases from J, with 20 bases in between. This CDR3 spans 16 amino acids. Per germline, CDR1 LGHNA and CDR2 YNFKEQ. The CDR3 reads CASTRGSAQMGNTIYF. The DNA of the CDR3 is TGTGCCAGCACCAGGGGATCGGCACAGATGGGAAACACCATATATTTT.

The V call is TRBV7-3, the J call TRBJ2-3, with 10 bases identical to TRBD2. Germline CDR1 is SGHTA and CDR2 is FQGTGA. V dropped 6 bases and J dropped 2; count of bases not matched to a gene: 5. The CDR3 spans 15 residues. The CDR3 loop is CASSLAGGHTDTQYF. In nucleotides, the CDR3 is TGTGCCAGCAGTTTAGCGGGGGGCCACACAGATACGCAGTATTTT.